This T cell receptor (beta chain) is from a study of blood T cell repertoires in COVID-19. The overall study: Samples of COVID-19 (acute and convalescent) were obtained from the United States, Italy and Spain. PBMCs, B-cell-depleted T cells, or T cells provided the cDNA or gDNA that made up the material.

This table comes from immunoSEQ multiplex PCR, and its TCRdb copy is limited to in-frame clones, with some not included. The sample contains around 100,000 clones, 65% to 85% of which appear only once. V dropped 4 bases and J dropped 3 bases, with 16 bases sitting between them. The CDR3 has 16 residues. Germline V gene data show CDR1 as SGDLS and CDR2 as YYNGEE. The sequence was collected from a woman aged 65 to 85 with acute or convalescent COVID-19. The sequencing sample was made of peripheral blood. This rearrangement joins TRBV9 to TRBJ2-2; TRBD2 is a possible D gene (5 bases). CDR3 protein: CASSRSNRGDTGELFF. CDR3 bases: TGTGCCAGCAGCCGGTCCAATCGGGGAGACACCGGGGAGCTGTTTTTT.